Shown below are 25 T cell receptor beta chains from a single sample sequenced in a study of T cells in women clearing cervical HPV infection. The protocol was immunoSEQ multiplex PCR, while the TCRdb copy is restricted to in-frame clones and leaves out a portion. The sample's table shows around 30,000 clones. What was sequenced was blood buffy coat. These TCRs come from a woman between 18 and 75 years old with a cervical HPV16 infection that either progressed to CIN3+ or cleared (not recorded which).

Turning to this clone: The sequenced fragment ends 3 residues before the CDR3 boundary, so the rest is inferred from the germline J gene. The chain links TRBV29-1 to TRBJ2-7, with TRBD1 matching 7 bases. CDR3 length equals 12 residues. CDR1 is SQVTM and CDR2 is ANQGSEA in the germline V gene. J lost 0 bases, V lost 7 bases, and 3 bases had no gene match. The CDR3 reads CSARDSSYEQYF. The covered CDR3 bases are TGCAGCGCCCGGGACAGCTCCTACGAG.

As concerns this clone: The read comes to an end 3 residues before the CDR3 does, leaving the germline J gene to fill in the end. The chain couples TRBV9 to TRBJ1-1, with TRBD1 matching over 8 bases. CDR3 length: 14 amino acids. Germline V lookup: CDR1 SGDLS, CDR2 YYNGEE. The V segment lost 0 bases and the J segment 4 bases; nucleotides outside the gene matches: 2. Incomplete CDR3 DNA: TGTGCCAGCAGCGTAGTGACAGGGGTCACTGAA. Translating gives CASSVVTGVTE. From start to end, the CDR3 is CASSVVTGVTEAFF.

A note on this clone: The read terminates 3 residues ahead of where the CDR3 ends, so the germline J gene completes it. V usage is TRBV2 and J usage is TRBJ1-2; the D is unclear. Germline V CDR1 and CDR2: SNHLY, FYNNEI. V was shortened by 3 bases and J by 1 base, with 9 bases between the two germline ends. The CDR3 is made up of 14 amino acids. The CDR3 is CASSDREGNYGYTF. CDR3 bases read: TGTGCCAGCAGTGATCGTGAGGGTAACTATGGC. Using reference TRBV2 and TRBJ1-2 for the parts outside the CDR3, the full variable domain is EPEVTQTPSHQVTQMGQEVILRCVPISNHLYFYWYRQILGQKVEFLVSFYNNEISEKSEIFDDQFSVERPDGSNFTLKIRSTKLEDSAMYFCASSDREGNYGYTFGSGTRLTVV.

Comment on this clone: Read data end 3 residues before the CDR3 end; the end is taken from the germline J gene. The gene calls are TRBV19 and TRBJ2-4, with no clear D. Germline V gene data show CDR1 as LNHDA and CDR2 as SQIVND (reference sequence). The CDR3 length is 13 residues. The chain's CDR3 is CASSKSSFYGQYF. The CDR3 DNA, read in part, is TGTGCCAGTAGTAAGTCCTCCTTCTATGGT.

As regards this clone: The CDR3 is cut off 3 residues early in the read; its end comes from the germline J gene. The chain couples TRBV20-1 to TRBJ1-2; a weak D match, TRBD1 (6 bases). This CDR3 spans 13 amino acids. Trimming shortened V by 2 bases and J by 3 bases, and 10 bases separated the two germline ends. Looked up from germline, CDR1 is DFQATT and CDR2 is SNEGSKA (reference sequence). The CDR3 spells CSARIPGDYGYTF. CDR3 DNA (partial): TGCAGTGCTAGAATACCAGGGGACTATGGC.

Of note for this clone: The sequence runs out 3 residues before the end of the CDR3; the remainder is reconstructed from the germline J gene. V is TRBV2 and J is TRBJ1-1; D is perhaps TRBD1 (6 bases). The V end lost 2 bases, the J end lost 2 bases, and 12 bases lay between the germline ends. CDR3 size: 15 residues. Germline CDR1 reads SNHLY; CDR2 reads FYNNEI. CDR3 amino acids: CASSELGHQNTEAFF. CDR3 DNA (partial): TGTGCCAGCAGTGAACTGGGACACCAAAACACTGAA.

The sequenced part of the CDR3 DNA is TGTGCCAGCTCACCTCTAGCGGGGTCCGGTGAG. It is translated as CASSPLAGSGE. The full CDR3 reads CASSPLAGSGEQFF. The chain uses TRBV18 and TRBJ2-1, with TRBD2 matching over 9 bases. The read falls 3 residues short of the CDR3 end, and the missing part is taken from the germline J gene. This CDR3 is built from 14 residues. CDR1 is KGHSH, CDR2 LQKENI, per germline. V lost 3 bases, J lost 9 bases, and 6 bases stayed unmatched. Using reference TRBV18 and TRBJ2-1 for the parts outside the CDR3, the full variable domain is NAGVMQNPRHLVRRRGQEARLRCSPMKGHSHVYWYRQLPEEGLKFMVYLQKENIIDESGMPKERFSAEFPKEGPSILRIQQVVRGDSAAYFCASSPLAGSGEQFFGPGTRLTVL.

The CDR3 protein is CASSLAGFTDTQYF. The DNA read from the CDR3 is TGTGCCAGCAGCTTGGCGGGTTTCACAGATACG. The J gene is TRBJ2-3, the V gene TRBV5-6, with D unresolved. The read finishes 3 residues shy of the CDR3 end, and the germline J gene is used to complete it. Germline lookup yields CDR1 SGHDT and CDR2 YYEEEE. The V end was cut by 0 bases, the J end by 2 bases, with 7 bases between. The CDR3 is 14 amino acids. The entire variable domain, with the rest obtained from reference TRBV5-6 and TRBJ2-3, is as follows: DAGVTQSPTHLIKTRGQQVTLRCSPKSGHDTVSWYQQALGQGPQFIFQYYEEEERQRGNFPDRFSGHQFPNYSSELNVNALLLGDSALYLCASSLAGFTDTQYFGPGTRLTVL.

About this clone itself: The read is 3 residues too short to cover the CDR3 end, so that end is filled in from the germline J gene. The chain carries TRBV4-1 and TRBJ1-1, with TRBD1 identical over 7 bases. CDR1 and CDR2 (germline): MGHRA, YSYEKL. The CDR3 length is 14 residues. Losses at the gene ends were 4 bases for V and 3 bases for J; bases not matched to a gene: 5. CDR3 region: CASSLGTVYTEAFF. The sequenced CDR3 bases are TGCGCCAGCAGCCTTGGGACAGTCTACACTGAA.

Regarding this clone: Read coverage stops 3 residues before the CDR3 terminus; the germline J gene supplies the remainder. V gene TRBV18 combines with J gene TRBJ1-5; weak D call: TRBD1 (5 bases). The length of the CDR3 is 15 residues. The V gene's germline CDR1 is KGHSH and CDR2 LQKENI. V was cut by 3 bases and J by 0 bases, with 9 bases left in between. The sequenced CDR3 bases are TGTGCCAGCTCACCGGGGGGACCTAGCAATCAGCCC. This gives the protein CASSPGGPSNQP. The whole CDR3 reads CASSPGGPSNQPQHF.

The sequenced part of the CDR3 DNA is TGCAGTGCTCGACTCCCCGGGACAGGGACTAATTCACCC. This gives the protein CSARLPGTGTNSP. The CDR3 as a whole reads CSARLPGTGTNSPLHF. This chain links TRBV20-1 with TRBJ1-6; 9 bases map to TRBD1. The read comes to an end 3 residues before the CDR3 does, leaving the germline J gene to fill in the end. The CDR3 is 16 amino acids. Germline V lookup: CDR1 DFQATT, CDR2 SNEGSKA (reference sequence). The J segment lost 6 bases and the V segment lost 5 bases, leaving 11 bases of the junction unmatched.

A note on this clone: The read terminates 3 residues before the CDR3 end, so the remaining end is supplied by the germline J gene. V gene TRBV5-1 combines with J gene TRBJ2-7, with 10 bases aligning to TRBD2. Germline loops: CDR1 SGHRS, CDR2 YFSETQ. With 4 bases clipped from V and 1 base from J, the junction kept 5 bases outside the gene matches. The CDR3 extends over 15 amino acids. CDR3 loop: CASSPSGGRSYEQYF. The sequenced CDR3 bases are TGCGCCAGCAGCCCTAGCGGGGGCCGATCCTACGAG. The full variable domain, its missing parts supplied by reference TRBV5-1 and TRBJ2-7, is KAGVTQTPRYLIKTRGQQVTLSCSPISGHRSVSWYQQTPGQGLQFLFEYFSETQRNKGNFPGRFSGRQFSNSRSEMNVSTLELGDSALYLCASSPSGGRSYEQYFGPGTRLTVT.

With regard to this clone: The read terminates 3 residues ahead of where the CDR3 ends, so the germline J gene completes it. V and J are TRBV24-1 and TRBJ1-2; D is unresolved. The ends were cut back, 4 bases at V and 0 bases at J, with 11 bases in the middle. The CDR3 runs 15 residues. The germline CDR1 and CDR2 sequences are KGHDR and SFDVKD. The chain's CDR3 is CATSEGRGSNYGYTF. CDR3 DNA, as far as it was read: TGTGCCACCAGTGAGGGCCGAGGGTCTAACTATGGC.

A remark on this clone: The missing CDR3 end, 3 residues past where the read stops, is filled in from the germline J gene. The rearrangement joins TRBV20-1 to TRBJ2-5, with 13 bases matching TRBD2. V lost 1 base to trimming and J lost 1 base; unmatched junction nucleotides: 3. The CDR3 has 16 amino acids. Germline V lookup: CDR1 DFQATT, CDR2 SNEGSKA (reference sequence). The CDR3 spells CSARGTSGRAQETQYF. The DNA read from the CDR3 is TGCAGTGCTAGAGGCACTAGCGGGAGGGCCCAAGAGACC.

This CDR3 reads CASSFGVGFGQPQHF. The part of the CDR3 DNA that was read is TGTGCCAGTTCTTTCGGGGTTGGTTTCGGTCAGCCC. The chain links TRBV7-8 to TRBJ1-5, with D uncertain. Read coverage stops 3 residues before the CDR3 terminus; the germline J gene supplies the remainder. The germline CDR1 and CDR2 sequences are SGHVS and FQNEAQ. This CDR3 has 15 residues. Trimming pared 9 bases from V and 6 bases from J, leaving 21 bases between.

In the case of this clone: The read stops 3 residues short of the end of the CDR3; the missing end is completed from the germline J gene. The V gene is TRBV4-1, the J gene TRBJ2-2; 9 bases line up with TRBD1. The CDR3 sequence is 16 residues long. CDR1 and CDR2 from the germline V gene are MGHRA and YSYEKL. With V trimmed by 4 bases and J by 4 bases, 7 bases remained unmatched. The sequenced part of the CDR3 DNA is TGCGCCAGCAGCCGGACCGGGACAGGGACCACCGGGGAG. This encodes CASSRTGTGTTGE. In full, the CDR3 is CASSRTGTGTTGELFF.

Concerning this clone itself: Read data end 3 residues before the CDR3 end; the end is taken from the germline J gene. V and J are TRBV4-1 and TRBJ1-4; 9 nucleotides line up with TRBD1. CDR3 size: 18 residues. Trimming removed 6 bases from V and 8 bases from J; junction bases left unmatched: 19. Per the germline V gene, CDR1 is MGHRA and CDR2 is YSYEKL. This chain's CDR3 is CASSKAGTYRTGDEKLFF. The CDR3 DNA, read in part, is TGCGCCAGCAGTAAGGCCGGGACTTATCGGACAGGGGACGAAAAA.

As concerns this clone: The CDR3 is cut off 3 residues early in the read; its end comes from the germline J gene. The chain employs TRBV15 and TRBJ2-7; 8 nucleotides agree with TRBD1. The junction had 6 bases not matched to a gene; V was cut back by 5 bases and J by 3 bases. Germline CDR1 reads LNHNV; CDR2 reads YYDKDF (reference sequence). The CDR3 sequence is 14 residues long. The sequenced part of the CDR3 DNA is TGTGCCACCAGCCGTGACAGGGGTAACTACGAG. Residues: CATSRDRGNYE. The complete CDR3 protein is CATSRDRGNYEQYF.

CDR3 DNA (partial): TGCGCCAGCAGCTTGGGGGCTAGCGGGGGAGAGACC. This sequence encodes CASSLGASGGET. The entire CDR3 protein reads CASSLGASGGETQYF. V gene TRBV5-1 combines with J gene TRBJ2-5; 10 bases are shared with TRBD2. The CDR3 extends 3 residues past the end of the read, so its final part is completed from the germline J gene. Germline lookup yields CDR1 SGHRS and CDR2 YFSETQ. The CDR3 is 15 residues long. Trimming cost V 0 bases and J 4 bases; bases outside gene matches: 3.

Worth noting for this clone: Coverage ceases 3 residues before the CDR3 finishes, and the germline J gene fills in the end. The genes are TRBV2 and TRBJ1-6; D remains unclear. CDR3 length: 15 residues. Deletions cut 6 bases from V and 9 bases from J, with 18 bases between. Germline CDR1 reads SNHLY; CDR2 reads FYNNEI. The CDR3 region is CASRPRSGFGSPLHF. CDR3 DNA (partial): TGTGCCAGCAGGCCCCGCTCGGGGTTCGGTTCACCC.

For this clone: The CDR3 end lies 3 residues beyond the end of the read and is filled in from the germline J gene. The V and J genes are TRBV10-1 and TRBJ1-2; D call uncertain. The CDR3 is 10 amino acids. Per the germline V gene, CDR1 is WNHNN and CDR2 is SYGVQD (reference sequence). The sequenced part of the CDR3 DNA is TGCGCCAGCAGATGGAGGGTG. Translated, it gives CASRWRV. The whole CDR3 protein is CASRWRVYTF.

Of note for this clone: The observed sequence ends 3 residues before the CDR3 terminus, with the missing tail filled in from the germline J gene. The chain employs TRBV10-1 and TRBJ2-3, with TRBD2 identical over 8 bases. The junction had 8 bases not matched to a gene; V was cut back by 3 bases and J by 6 bases. Germline V lookup: CDR1 WNHNN, CDR2 SYGVQD (reference sequence). The CDR3 covers 15 residues. The DNA read from the CDR3 is TGCGCCAGCAGTGAAGGAGCGGGAGATTCGGATACG. Translated: CASSEGAGDSDT. The entire CDR3 reads CASSEGAGDSDTQYF.

Comment on this clone: With the read ending 3 residues before the CDR3 end, the germline J gene is used to fill in that end. The chain uses TRBV20-1 and TRBJ2-7, with 7 positions matching TRBD2. V was pared by 3 bases and J by 5 bases, with 10 bases of the junction left unmatched. Per germline, CDR1 DFQATT and CDR2 SNEGSKA (reference sequence). CDR3 length: 14 amino acids. The sequenced CDR3 bases are TGCAGTGCTAGGGCTAGCGGCCCCCCCCACGAG. Its protein product is CSARASGPPHE. The whole CDR3 is CSARASGPPHEQYF.

To note about this clone: The CDR3 end lies 3 residues beyond the end of the read and is filled in from the germline J gene. The chain uses TRBV29-1 and TRBJ2-2; 7 nucleotides line up with TRBD1. The germline gives CDR1 SQVTM, CDR2 ANQGSEA. The CDR3 extends over 14 amino acids. J lost 4 bases, V lost 7 bases, and 9 bases had no gene match. CDR3 DNA (partial): TGCAGCGCCCGGGACAGTGGGGGCACCGGGGAG. It yields the protein CSARDSGGTGE. The full-length CDR3 reads as CSARDSGGTGELFF.

With respect to this clone: The read comes to an end 3 residues before the CDR3 does, leaving the germline J gene to fill in the end. This rearrangement joins TRBV6-2 or TRBV6-3 to TRBJ2-5, with 7 bases that match TRBD2. Trimming removed 6 bases from V and 2 bases from J; junction bases left unmatched: 3. The CDR3 covers 13 residues. The germline CDR1 and CDR2 sequences are MNHEY and SVGEGT. The CDR3 loop reads CASRGTTQETQYF. CDR3 bases read: TGTGCCAGCAGGGGGACTACTCAAGAGACC.